These T cell receptor beta chains were read from a single sample in a study of cytomegalovirus exposure and HLA in healthy donors. Assay used: immunoSEQ multiplex PCR; TCRdb lists only in-frame clones, some missing. The sample carries 90,000 or so clones, just under 80% recorded once. Sequences were obtained from PBMCs. All receptors derive from a woman between 40 and 50 years old in good health and CMV-seronegative. The CDR3 runs from the conserved cysteine through the conserved F or W. The order of the fields is V gene, J gene, clone size, D gene, CDR3 protein, CDR3 DNA. D genes are given only for firm matches. Clone size is stated in some rows and not others, as once, few, many or a class when expanded.

v_call: TRBV19
j_call: TRBJ2-3
clone_size: .
d_call: TRBD2
cdr3_aa: CASTPGLGTDTQYF
cdr3_nt: TGTGCCAGTACCCCCGGACTAGGTACAGATACGCAGTATTTT

v_call: TRBV19
j_call: TRBJ2-4
clone_size: .
d_call: TRBD2
cdr3_aa: CASTGGVGAKNIQYF
cdr3_nt: TGTGCCAGTACTGGGGGGGTTGGGGCCAAAAACATTCAGTACTTC

v_call: TRBV18
j_call: TRBJ1-5
clone_size: once
d_call: .
cdr3_aa: CASSPKGGGNQPQHF
cdr3_nt: TGTGCCAGCTCACCGAAAGGGGGAGGCAATCAGCCCCAGCATTTT

v_call: TRBV4-2
j_call: TRBJ2-4
clone_size: .
d_call: TRBD2
cdr3_aa: CASSQVGGSGSFNIQYF
cdr3_nt: TGTGCCAGCAGCCAAGTAGGAGGTAGCGGGAGTTTTAACATTCAGTACTTC

v_call: TRBV6-5
j_call: TRBJ1-2
clone_size: .
d_call: .
cdr3_aa: CASTTGINFVGGYTF
cdr3_nt: TGTGCCAGCACGACCGGGATCAACTTCGTCGGTGGCTACACCTTC

v_call: TRBV7-9
j_call: TRBJ1-2
clone_size: .
d_call: TRBD1
cdr3_aa: CASSSLQGPYGYTF
cdr3_nt: TGTGCCAGCAGCTCTCTACAGGGGCCGTATGGCTACACCTTC

v_call: TRBV19
j_call: TRBJ1-2
clone_size: .
d_call: TRBD1
cdr3_aa: CASFYPGTGGANYGYTF
cdr3_nt: TGTGCCAGTTTCTACCCCGGGACAGGGGGCGCTAACTATGGCTACACCTTC

v_call: TRBV28
j_call: TRBJ2-1
clone_size: .
d_call: .
cdr3_aa: CASRGAYNEQFF
cdr3_nt: TGTGCCAGCCGGGGAGCCTACAATGAGCAGTTCTTC

v_call: TRBV2
j_call: TRBJ1-5
clone_size: .
d_call: .
cdr3_aa: CASGARSNQPQHF
cdr3_nt: TGTGCCAGCGGGGCAAGGAGCAATCAGCCCCAGCATTTT

v_call: TRBV7-2
j_call: TRBJ2-1
clone_size: .
d_call: TRBD2
cdr3_aa: CASSSLGTRLSYNEQFF
cdr3_nt: TGTGCCAGCAGCTCGTTGGGGACTAGACTTTCCTACAATGAGCAGTTCTTC

v_call: TRBV6-6
j_call: TRBJ2-7
clone_size: .
d_call: .
cdr3_aa: CASSYRGPLYEQYF
cdr3_nt: TGTGCCAGCAGTTACAGAGGCCCCCTCTACGAGCAGTACTTT

v_call: TRBV28
j_call: TRBJ2-7
clone_size: .
d_call: TRBD2
cdr3_aa: CASTAGVPYEQYF
cdr3_nt: TGTGCCAGTACAGCGGGGGTCCCCTACGAGCAGTACTTC

v_call: TRBV9
j_call: TRBJ1-1
clone_size: .
d_call: TRBD1
cdr3_aa: CASSVRQGGKTEAFF
cdr3_nt: TGTGCCAGCAGCGTTCGACAGGGGGGAAAAACTGAAGCTTTCTTT

v_call: TRBV7-3
j_call: TRBJ2-7
clone_size: .
d_call: .
cdr3_aa: CASSLNPPGRGRSYEQYF
cdr3_nt: TGTGCCAGCAGCTTAAACCCCCCGGGCAGGGGAAGATCCTACGAGCAGTACTTC

v_call: TRBV15
j_call: TRBJ2-7
clone_size: once
d_call: .
cdr3_aa: CATSRDPGQSGEQYF
cdr3_nt: TGTGCCACCAGCAGAGATCCGGGACAAAGTGGCGAGCAGTACTTC

v_call: TRBV4-2
j_call: TRBJ2-7
clone_size: .
d_call: TRBD2
cdr3_aa: CASSQLGLAGDEQYF
cdr3_nt: TGTGCCAGCAGCCAGCTGGGACTAGCGGGAGACGAGCAGTACTTC

v_call: TRBV9
j_call: TRBJ1-1
clone_size: .
d_call: .
cdr3_aa: CASSVFAAGAEAFF
cdr3_nt: TGTGCCAGCAGCGTATTTGCTGCGGGAGCTGAAGCTTTCTTT

v_call: TRBV5-6
j_call: TRBJ2-7
clone_size: .
d_call: .
cdr3_aa: CASSFLSVVAATYEQYF
cdr3_nt: TGTGCCAGCAGCTTTCTTAGCGTAGTAGCGGCTACCTACGAGCAGTACTTC

v_call: TRBV19
j_call: TRBJ1-1
clone_size: .
d_call: .
cdr3_aa: CASSILLNTEAFF
cdr3_nt: TGTGCCAGTAGTATTCTACTCAACACTGAAGCTTTCTTT

v_call: TRBV29-1
j_call: TRBJ2-3
clone_size: .
d_call: .
cdr3_aa: CSVDLGTDTQYF
cdr3_nt: TGCAGCGTTGACCTTGGCACAGATACGCAGTATTTT

v_call: TRBV7-8
j_call: TRBJ1-1
clone_size: few
d_call: TRBD1
cdr3_aa: CASSLGTGLATEAFF
cdr3_nt: TGTGCCAGCAGCTTAGGGACAGGGCTGGCGACTGAAGCTTTCTTT

v_call: TRBV28
j_call: TRBJ1-2
clone_size: .
d_call: .
cdr3_aa: CASSLRGTGLHGYTF
cdr3_nt: TGTGCCAGCAGTTTAAGAGGAACAGGGCTCCATGGCTACACCTTC

v_call: TRBV7-2
j_call: TRBJ2-5
clone_size: few
d_call: .
cdr3_aa: CASSYGGRRETQYF
cdr3_nt: TGTGCCAGCAGCTACGGGGGTCGGCGAGAGACCCAGTACTTC

v_call: TRBV5-1
j_call: TRBJ1-1
clone_size: few
d_call: .
cdr3_aa: CASSLGGGGGAEAFF
cdr3_nt: TGCGCCAGCAGCTTGGGGGGGGGAGGAGGCGCTGAAGCTTTCTTT

v_call: TRBV2
j_call: TRBJ2-7
clone_size: .
d_call: .
cdr3_aa: CASKDGSGSYEQYF
cdr3_nt: TGTGCCAGCAAGGACGGGAGTGGGTCCTACGAGCAGTACTTC